This T cell receptor (beta chain) comes out of a study of blood T cell repertoires in COVID-19. Overall study: Samples of COVID-19 (acute and convalescent) were obtained from the United States, Italy and Spain. Nucleic acid was either cDNA or gDNA, and it came from T cells, B-cell-depleted T cells, or PBMCs.

V shed 5 bases and J shed 8 bases, with 13 bases lying between them. There are 14 residues in the CDR3. Germline V gene data show CDR1 as LNHNV and CDR2 as YYDKDF (reference sequence). Profiled with immunoSEQ multiplex PCR; TCRdb holds only in-frame clones, not every one. The table records approximately 230,000 clones, about nine tenths of them present only once. This clone showed up just once. Participant reports of clinical history set cohort assignment. Sequencing was performed on PBMCs or T cells enriched from blood (not recorded which). This TCR was sampled from a man in his forties who had recovered from COVID-19. The genes are TRBV15 and TRBJ1-6, with D tentatively TRBD1 (5 bases). CDR3 protein: CATSPRRGDSPLHF. The CDR3 DNA reads as TGTGCCACCAGCCCTAGGAGGGGTGATTCACCCCTCCACTTT.